This TCR beta chain was captured in a study of blood T cells in healthy people across ages. Study conclusions and caveats: More naive CD4+ cells and higher diversity marked long-lived donors relative to aged donors. Strong correlation linked observed beta diversity and percent naive T cells.

It was with a sample-barcoded 5' primer and a J-beta primer mix that a second PCR of roughly 7 to 12 cycles was run. There were at least 3 million CDR3-containing paired-end reads obtained from each sample. From the 5' RACE reads, TCRdb called clonotypes with MiXCR, one entry per CDR3 protein. The table has approximately 1.5 million distinct CDR3 sequences, about 35% seen once. Details on this clonotype: The antigen remains unidentified.

The CDR3 runs to 15 residues. The germline V gene has CDR1 SGDLS and CDR2 YYNGEE. The V end was cut by 0 bases, the J end by 2 bases, with 11 bases between. Sequences were obtained from blood. This receptor was identified in a woman aged 25 to 39 in good health. The rearrangement uses TRBV9 and TRBJ1-2; D is unclear. In DNA, the CDR3 is TGTGCCAGCAGCGTAGGAGAGCTACTAAACTATGGCTACACCTTC. The encoded protein is CASSVGELLNYGYTF.